This T cell receptor (beta chain) was documented in a study of CD8+ T cells in alopecia areata. Trimming removed 3 bases at V and 0 bases at J, with 10 bases between. The CDR3 is 15 residues long. CDR1 is NSQYPW and CDR2 is LRSPGD in the germline V gene (reference sequence). This clone was counted only a few times. Germline and genes here are mouse. The read terminates 4 residues ahead of where the CDR3 ends, so the germline J gene completes it. Isolated RNA was reverse transcribed into cDNA used as the sequencing template. This table comes from immunoSEQ multiplex PCR, and its TCRdb copy is limited to in-frame clones, with some not included. The sample contains about 8,700 clones, none occurring once; 15% to 20% lies in the top ten. Scientists pooled cutaneous lymph node cells and sorted them on CD4, CD8alpha, NKG2D, NKG2ACE and other markers.

The sample consisted of CD8+ T cells sorted from a lymph node. This receptor was identified in a C3H/HeJ mouse with alopecia areata. Strain haplotype at MHC: H2-k. V usage is TRBV1 and J usage is TRBJ2-4; D possibly corresponds to TRBD2 (6 bases). The covered CDR3 bases are TGCACCTGCAGTGCCTACTGGGTTAGTCAAAAC. Translated, it gives CTCSAYWVSQN. The whole CDR3 reads CTCSAYWVSQNTLYF.